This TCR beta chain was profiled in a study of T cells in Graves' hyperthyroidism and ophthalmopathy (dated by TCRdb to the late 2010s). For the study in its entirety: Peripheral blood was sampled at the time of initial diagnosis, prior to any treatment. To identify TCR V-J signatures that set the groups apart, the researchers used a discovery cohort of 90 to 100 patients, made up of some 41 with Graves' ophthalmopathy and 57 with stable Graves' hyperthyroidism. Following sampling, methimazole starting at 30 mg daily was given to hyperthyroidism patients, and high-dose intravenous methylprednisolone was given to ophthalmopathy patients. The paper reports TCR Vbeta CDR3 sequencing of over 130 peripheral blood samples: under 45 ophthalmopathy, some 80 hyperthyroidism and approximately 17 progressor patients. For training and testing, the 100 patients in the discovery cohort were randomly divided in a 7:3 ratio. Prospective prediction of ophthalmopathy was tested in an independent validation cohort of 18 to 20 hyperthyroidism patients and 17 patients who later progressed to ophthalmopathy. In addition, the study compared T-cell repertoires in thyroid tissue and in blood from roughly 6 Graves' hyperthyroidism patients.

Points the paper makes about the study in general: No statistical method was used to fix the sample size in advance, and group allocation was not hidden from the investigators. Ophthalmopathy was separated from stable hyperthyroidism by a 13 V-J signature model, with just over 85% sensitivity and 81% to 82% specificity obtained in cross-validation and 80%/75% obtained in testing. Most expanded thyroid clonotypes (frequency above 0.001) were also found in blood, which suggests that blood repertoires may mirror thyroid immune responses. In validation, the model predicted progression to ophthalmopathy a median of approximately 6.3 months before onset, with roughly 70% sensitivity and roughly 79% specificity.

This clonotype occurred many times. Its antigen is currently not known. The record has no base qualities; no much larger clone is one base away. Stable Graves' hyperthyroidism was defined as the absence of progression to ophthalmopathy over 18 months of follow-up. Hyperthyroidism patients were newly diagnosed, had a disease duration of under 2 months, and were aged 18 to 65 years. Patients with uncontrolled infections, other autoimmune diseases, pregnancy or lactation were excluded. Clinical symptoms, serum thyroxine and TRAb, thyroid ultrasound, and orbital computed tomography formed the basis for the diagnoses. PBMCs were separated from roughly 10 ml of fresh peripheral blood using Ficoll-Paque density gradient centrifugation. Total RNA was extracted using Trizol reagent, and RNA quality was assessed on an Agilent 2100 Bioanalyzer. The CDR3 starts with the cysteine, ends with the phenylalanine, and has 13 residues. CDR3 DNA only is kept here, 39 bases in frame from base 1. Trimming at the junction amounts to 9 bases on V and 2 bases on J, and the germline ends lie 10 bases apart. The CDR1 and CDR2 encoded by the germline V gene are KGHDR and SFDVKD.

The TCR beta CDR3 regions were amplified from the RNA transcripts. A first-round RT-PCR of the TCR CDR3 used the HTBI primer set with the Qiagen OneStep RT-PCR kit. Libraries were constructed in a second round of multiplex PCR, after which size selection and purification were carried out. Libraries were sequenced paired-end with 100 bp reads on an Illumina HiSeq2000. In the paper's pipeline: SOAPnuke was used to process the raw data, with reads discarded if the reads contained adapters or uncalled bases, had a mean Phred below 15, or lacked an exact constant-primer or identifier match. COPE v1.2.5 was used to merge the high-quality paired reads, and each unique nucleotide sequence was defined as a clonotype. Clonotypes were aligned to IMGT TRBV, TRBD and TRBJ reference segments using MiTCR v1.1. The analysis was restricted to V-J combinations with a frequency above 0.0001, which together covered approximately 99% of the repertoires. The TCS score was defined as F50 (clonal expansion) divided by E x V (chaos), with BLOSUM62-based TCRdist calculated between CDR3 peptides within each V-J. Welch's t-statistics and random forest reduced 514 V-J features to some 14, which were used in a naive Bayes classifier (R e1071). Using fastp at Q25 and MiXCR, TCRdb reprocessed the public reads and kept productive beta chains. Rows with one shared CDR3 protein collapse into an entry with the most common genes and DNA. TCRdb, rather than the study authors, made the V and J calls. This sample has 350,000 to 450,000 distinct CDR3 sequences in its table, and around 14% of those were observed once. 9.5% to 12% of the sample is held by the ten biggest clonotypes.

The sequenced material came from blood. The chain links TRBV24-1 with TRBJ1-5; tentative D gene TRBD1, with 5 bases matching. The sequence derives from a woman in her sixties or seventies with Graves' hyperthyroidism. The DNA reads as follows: TGTGCCACCTCAGGGCGGGGCAATCAGCCCCAGCATTTT. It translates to CATSGRGNQPQHF.